The TCR beta chain described here comes from a study of blood T cell repertoires in COVID-19. Across the study: The origin of the acute and convalescent COVID-19 samples was the United States, Italy and Spain. Sources were T cells, B-cell-depleted T cells, or PBMCs; the material itself was cDNA or gDNA.

As handled by the study authors: Using reference gene primer amplification, nucleated cell counts were estimated. Some clones are missing from TCRdb's copy, which holds only in-frame ones; the method was immunoSEQ multiplex PCR. D and trimming come from the DNA, and the V and J calls and clone size come from that table. The repertoire includes nearly 300,000 clones, 70% to 85% of them detected once, and roughly 1.5% sits in the top ten. The germline V and J ends were trimmed by 1 base and 6 bases, with 6 bases remaining between them. Germline CDR1 reads SGHDT; CDR2 reads YYEEEE. The CDR3 is 12 amino acids. The Seattle site enrolled patients during active infection and followed them longitudinally.

The rearrangement uses TRBV5-6 and TRBJ2-3, with D unclear. What was sequenced was peripheral blood. The clonotype originates from a human donor with COVID-19, enrolled during active disease. The donor label of this sample is uncertain. DNA for the CDR3: TGTGCCAGCAGCTTGCTACCGGATACGCAGTATTTT. It translates to CASSLLPDTQYF. The full variable domain, with the rest looked up from reference TRBV5-6 and TRBJ2-3, is DAGVTQSPTHLIKTRGQQVTLRCSPKSGHDTVSWYQQALGQGPQFIFQYYEEEERQRGNFPDRFSGHQFPNYSSELNVNALLLGDSALYLCASSLLPDTQYFGPGTRLTVL.